These 31 T cell receptor beta chains came from one sample sequenced in a study of OX40 agonist ivuxolimab in advanced cancers. The repertoire was sequenced with immunoSEQ multiplex PCR; TCRdb's copy has only in-frame clones and lacks some. Among 60,000 to 90,000 clones listed, around 80% were seen once. This material consisted of CD4+ or CD8+ T cells sorted from blood, taken in a trial of the OX40 agonist ivuxolimab. The receptors come from an adult with an advanced solid tumor such as melanoma, head and neck, liver or kidney cancer.

The V call is TRBV18, the J call TRBJ2-7; maybe TRBD2 (5 bases). From germline, CDR1 is KGHSH and CDR2 LQKENI. This CDR3 region has 15 residues. V dropped 3 bases and J dropped 7 bases, with 19 bases sitting between them. The CDR3 spells CASSPVGMGVGEQYF. CDR3 nucleotide sequence: TGTGCCAGCTCACCGGTGGGGATGGGAGTCGGGGAGCAGTACTTC.

The V call is TRBV2, the J call TRBJ1-4; D gene unclear. CDR3 length: 15 amino acids. Germline V CDR1 and CDR2: SNHLY, FYNNEI. Trimming shortened V by 1 base and J by 8 bases, and 14 bases separated the two germline ends. This CDR3 is CASSEGRPEWEKLFF. The CDR3 DNA reads TGTGCCAGCAGTGAAGGCCGGCCTGAATGGGAAAAACTGTTTTTT.

This chain joins TRBV11-2 and TRBJ2-3; D possibly uses TRBD1 or TRBD2 (7 bases each). Trimming pared 2 bases from V and 6 bases from J, leaving 12 bases between. Germline V lookup: CDR1 SGHAT, CDR2 FQNNGV. The length of the CDR3 is 14 residues. For the CDR3, the DNA is TGTGCCAGCAGCTTAACCCAGGGGGGGGATACGCAGTATTTT. Protein product: CASSLTQGGDTQYF.

The CDR3 here is CAWSVRRIRTRGGNEKLFF. The CDR3 DNA reads TGTGCCTGGAGTGTACGGAGAATCAGGACCAGAGGGGGGAATGAAAAACTGTTTTTT. The chain links TRBV30 to TRBJ1-4; D might be TRBD1 (6 bases). Germline values: CDR1 GTSNPN, CDR2 SVGIG (reference sequence). This CDR3 region has 19 residues. The V and J ends lost 0 bases and 5 bases respectively, with 25 bases between them. Full variable domain (rest looked up from reference TRBV30 and TRBJ1-4): SQTIHQWPATLVQPVGSPLSLECTVEGTSNPNLYWYRQAAGRGLQLLFYSVGIGQISSEVPQNLSASRPQDRQFILSSKKLLLSDSGFYLCAWSVRRIRTRGGNEKLFFGSGTQLSVL.

The V call is TRBV5-8, the J call TRBJ1-5; TRBD1 is a possible D gene (6 bases). Germline V gene sequence: CDR1 SGHTS, CDR2 YDEGEE. V was clipped by 7 bases and J by 5 bases, with 16 bases between them. The CDR3 spans 14 residues. This CDR3 reads CASPDGTPHQPQHF. The CDR3 nucleotides read TGTGCCAGCCCTGATGGGACACCTCATCAGCCCCAGCATTTT.

Comment on this clone: This sequence is one base from a far larger clone and is likely a read error. This sample includes further DNA sequences coding for the same CDR3. The genes are TRBV5-4 and TRBJ1-5; possible D gene TRBD1, 5 bases. Trimming took off 4 bases at V and 1 base at J, with 12 bases between the two ends. Germline V gene lookup returns CDR1 SGHNT and CDR2 YYREEE (reference sequence). This CDR3 is built from 15 residues. The DNA for the CDR3 is TGTGCCAGCAGCCAAGATTGGGACAGCAATCAGCCCCAGCATTTT. The encoded protein is CASSQDWDSNQPQHF.

This chain joins TRBV7-9 and TRBJ1-2, with 7 bases matching TRBD1. From germline, CDR1 is SEHNR and CDR2 FQNEAQ (reference sequence). The V and J ends lost 4 bases and 9 bases, in that order; junction bases with no gene match: 8. This CDR3 is 13 amino acids long. CDR3 nucleotides: TGTGCCAGCAGCTCTCAGGGGGTCAGTCGCTACACCTTC. This translates into CASSSQGVSRYTF.

V usage is TRBV7-8 and J usage is TRBJ2-3; 7 bases map to TRBD1. The trim removed 6 bases at V and 6 bases at J, leaving 6 bases unmatched. The V gene's germline CDR1 is SGHVS and CDR2 FQNEAQ. This CDR3 region has 13 residues. The CDR3 region is CASRTRGWDTQYF. CDR3 bases: TGTGCCAGCAGGACCAGGGGGTGGGATACGCAGTATTTT.

This clone occurred a few times. The chain uses TRBV11-1 and TRBJ2-1; tentatively, D is TRBD2 (5 bases). The CDR3 length is 13 residues. Germline CDR1 reads SGHAT; CDR2 reads FQDESV (reference sequence). The V end lost 3 bases, the J end lost 8 bases, and 11 bases lay between the germline ends. CDR3 DNA: TGTGCCAGCAGCTTTCTACTAGGACATGAGCAGTTCTTC. Translating it yields CASSFLLGHEQFF.

This clone was detected only a few times. J is TRBJ2-2 and V is TRBV7-6; D is unclear. The CDR3 has 16 amino acids. The ends were cut back, 1 base at V and 3 bases at J, with 12 bases in the middle. CDR1 and CDR2 (germline): SGHVS, FNYEAQ. CDR3 sequence: CASSLVPPPDTGELFF. The CDR3 bases are TGTGCCAGCAGCTTAGTCCCTCCACCGGACACCGGGGAGCTGTTTTTT.

This clone was seen once. The CDR3 DNA sequence: TGTGCCAGCATCGGGACAGAGGGTTCACCCCTCCACTTT. As protein: CASIGTEGSPLHF. V and J are TRBV2 and TRBJ1-6; 7 bases are shared with TRBD1. The J segment lost 9 bases and the V segment lost 7 bases, leaving 6 bases of the junction unmatched. Looked up from germline, CDR1 is SNHLY and CDR2 is FYNNEI. This CDR3 has 13 residues.

This chain connects TRBV2 to TRBJ1-2; 8 bases match TRBD1. V was clipped by 6 bases and J by 4 bases; unmatched bases: 4. There are 13 residues in the CDR3. The germline V gene encodes CDR1 SNHLY and CDR2 FYNNEI. CDR3 residues: CASSGQGSYGYTF. The CDR3 nucleotides read TGTGCCAGCAGCGGACAGGGTAGCTATGGCTACACCTTC.

The CDR3 sequence is CASSEALGTYEQYF. CDR3 sequence (DNA): TGTGCCAGCAGTGAAGCGCTTGGCACCTACGAGCAGTACTTC. V usage is TRBV2 and J usage is TRBJ2-7; D is unresolved. Per germline, CDR1 SNHLY and CDR2 FYNNEI. The germline V and J ends were trimmed by 0 bases and 2 bases, with 8 bases remaining between them. This CDR3 is built from 14 residues.

V usage is TRBV2 and J usage is TRBJ1-6, with D possibly being TRBD1 (5 bases). Germline loops: CDR1 SNHLY, CDR2 FYNNEI. The CDR3 runs 15 residues. V was shortened by 6 bases and J by 0 bases, with 9 bases between the two germline ends. The CDR3 protein is CASRWGGSYNSPLHF. In DNA, the CDR3 is TGTGCCAGCAGGTGGGGGGGCTCCTATAATTCACCCCTCCACTTT. The full variable domain, its missing parts supplied by reference TRBV2 and TRBJ1-6, is EPEVTQTPSHQVTQMGQEVILRCVPISNHLYFYWYRQILGQKVEFLVSFYNNEISEKSEIFDDQFSVERPDGSNFTLKIRSTKLEDSAMYFCASRWGGSYNSPLHFGNGTRLTVT.

This clone was detected only a few times. The chain combines TRBV7-9 with TRBJ1-4, with a tentative D call TRBD1 (5 bases). CDR3 length: 13 residues. V lost 1 base and J lost 8, with 8 bases in between. Germline assignment: CDR1 SEHNR and CDR2 FQNEAQ (reference sequence). This CDR3 is CASSLEGDEKLFF. Written as DNA, the CDR3 is TGTGCCAGCAGCTTAGAAGGGGACGAAAAACTGTTTTTT.

This clone was counted a single time. Other DNA sequences within the sample encode an identical CDR3. V and J are TRBV5-1 and TRBJ1-1; 7 bases map to TRBD1. CDR1 is SGHRS, CDR2 YFSETQ, per germline. The CDR3 length is 15 residues. With V trimmed by 2 bases and J by 0 bases, 4 bases remained unmatched. The CDR3 region has the DNA TGCGCCAGCAGCTTAACCGGGACAGTGAACACTGAAGCTTTCTTT. Protein product: CASSLTGTVNTEAFF.

This chain links TRBV14 with TRBJ2-7, with 11 bases that match TRBD2. Germline trimming cut 4 bases from V and 6 bases from J; bases unmatched to any gene: 8. Germline V gene data show CDR1 as SGHDN and CDR2 as FVKESK. There are 15 residues in the CDR3. This chain's CDR3 is CASSRASGGTLEQYF. Here the CDR3 DNA reads TGTGCCAGCAGCCGAGCTAGCGGGGGGACCCTCGAGCAGTACTTC.

The rearrangement uses TRBV19 and TRBJ1-6, with a weak D call TRBD1 (5 bases). Germline V CDR1 and CDR2: LNHDA, SQIVND (reference sequence). Between the trimmed V and J ends, which lost 2 bases and 3 bases, there was a span of 8 bases. The CDR3 is made up of 15 amino acids. The chain's CDR3 is CASSISGLYNSPLHF. CDR3 coding DNA: TGTGCCAGTAGTATATCAGGGCTCTATAATTCACCCCTCCACTTT.

This clone has only a few counts. The chain carries TRBV11-2 and TRBJ1-6; 7 nucleotides match TRBD1. CDR1 is SGHAT and CDR2 is FQNNGV in the germline V gene. V was pared by 4 bases and J by 8 bases, with 5 bases of the junction left unmatched. The CDR3 spans 14 residues. The CDR3 DNA sequence: TGTGCCAGCAGCTCAAATACAGGGGATTCACCCCTCCACTTT. It is translated as CASSSNTGDSPLHF.

CDR3: CASVKGSYGYTF. The CDR3 nucleotides read TGTGCCAGCGTTAAGGGGAGCTATGGCTACACCTTC. The V and J genes are TRBV6-5 and TRBJ1-2; possibly TRBD1 for D (5 bases). The V end lost 8 bases, the J end lost 4 bases, and 11 bases lay between the germline ends. CDR1 and CDR2 (germline): MNHEY, SVGAGI. The CDR3 extends over 12 amino acids.

The rearrangement uses TRBV7-2 and TRBJ2-4, with D possibly being TRBD1 (6 bases). The germline V and J ends were trimmed by 1 base and 7 bases, with 11 bases remaining between them. CDR3 length: 14 amino acids. Germline-derived CDR1 and CDR2 are SGHTA and FQGNSA. The CDR3 region has the DNA TGTGCCAGCAGCTTAGGGCGCACAGGGAACATTCAGTACTTC. As protein: CASSLGRTGNIQYF.

The genes are TRBV6-6 and TRBJ2-7; D is ambiguous. This CDR3 is built from 12 residues. Germline-derived CDR1 and CDR2 are MNHNY and SVGAGI (reference sequence). V shed 1 base and J shed 5 bases, with 6 bases lying between them. CDR3 in DNA: TGTGCCAGCAGTTACTTGGGGAACGAGCAGTACTTC. This encodes CASSYLGNEQYF.

This rearrangement joins TRBV7-9 to TRBJ2-1, with 7 bases lining up with TRBD2. CDR1 and CDR2 from the germline V gene are SEHNR and FQNEAQ (reference sequence). There are 16 residues in the CDR3. J was trimmed by 6 bases and V by 1 base; bases with no gene match: 9. The CDR3 sequence: CASSLVVQRDLNEQFF. CDR3 in DNA: TGTGCCAGCAGCTTAGTTGTCCAGCGGGATCTCAATGAGCAGTTCTTC.

The chain couples TRBV5-5 to TRBJ2-2; TRBD2 is a possible D gene (6 bases). CDR1 is SGHKS and CDR2 is YYEKEE in the germline V gene (reference sequence). There are 13 residues in the CDR3. Trimming cost V 1 base and J 6 bases, with 7 bases left between them. In DNA form, the CDR3 reads TGTGCCAGCAGCTTGTCGGGGGCCGGGGAGCTGTTTTTT. It translates to CASSLSGAGELFF.

The chain carries TRBV5-4 and TRBJ1-3; D remains unclear. This CDR3 is built from 15 residues. V was shortened by 0 bases and J by 4 bases, with 11 bases between the two germline ends. Germline CDR1 and CDR2: SGHNT and YYREEE (reference sequence). The CDR3 DNA reads as TGTGCCAGCAGCTTGGATGCGGGTGCGGGAAACACCATATATTTT. As protein: CASSLDAGAGNTIYF.

The V gene is TRBV15, the J gene TRBJ2-1; TRBD2 might be the D (5 bases). V was pared by 6 bases and J by 5 bases, with 17 bases between. The CDR3 is 15 residues long. Looked up from germline, CDR1 is LNHNV and CDR2 is YYDKDF (reference sequence). The CDR3 DNA follows: TGTGCCACCAGTAGCGCACCTTTCCAGGACAATGAGCAGTTCTTC. Amino acid sequence: CATSSAPFQDNEQFF.

This clone was counted between two and nine times. The chain couples TRBV11-3 to TRBJ2-3; 12 bases fit TRBD2. The CDR3 is 16 residues long. The germline V gene has CDR1 SGHNT and CDR2 YENEEA. With V trimmed by 5 bases and J by 6 bases, 9 bases remained unmatched. The DNA of the CDR3 is TGTGCCAGCAGCCAAACTAGCGGGGGGTTCCGGGATACGCAGTATTTT. It specifies CASSQTSGGFRDTQYF.

This clone showed up just a few times. The V and J genes are TRBV7-8 and TRBJ1-5; D may be TRBD1 (6 bases). Trimming removed 2 bases at V and 9 bases at J, with 17 bases between. The length of the CDR3 is 15 residues. Germline CDR1 is SGHVS and CDR2 is FQNEAQ. The CDR3 sequence is CASSLLQGPSAPQHF. The CDR3 DNA reads as TGTGCCAGCAGCTTACTACAGGGCCCGTCGGCGCCCCAGCATTTT.

This clone was seen a handful of times. This rearrangement joins TRBV14 to TRBJ2-1, with a possible D match to TRBD2 (6 bases). The V end was cut by 2 bases, the J end by 9 bases, with 26 bases between. The CDR3 runs to 18 residues. Germline CDR1 reads SGHDN; CDR2 reads FVKESK. The CDR3 spells CASSQPTFGLGMEGEQFF. Written as DNA, the CDR3 is TGTGCCAGCAGCCAACCGACCTTCGGTTTGGGGATGGAGGGTGAGCAGTTCTTC.

The chain is built from TRBV7-6 and TRBJ2-3; 10 nucleotides match TRBD2. From germline, CDR1 is SGHVS and CDR2 FNYEAQ. V dropped 1 base and J dropped 5; count of bases not matched to a gene: 3. There are 15 residues in the CDR3. The CDR3 region has the DNA TGTGCCAGCAGCTTAGAGTTAGCGGGAGGAGATACGCAGTATTTT. Translating it yields CASSLELAGGDTQYF.

This clone has just one count. V and J are TRBV7-6 and TRBJ1-4; D not certain. The CDR3 has 15 amino acids. Trimming pared 5 bases from V and 3 bases from J, leaving 13 bases between. Germline V lookup: CDR1 SGHVS, CDR2 FNYEAQ. CDR3 loop: CASSLDGVANEKLFF. CDR3 nucleotides: TGTGCCAGCAGCCTAGACGGGGTCGCTAATGAAAAACTGTTTTTT.